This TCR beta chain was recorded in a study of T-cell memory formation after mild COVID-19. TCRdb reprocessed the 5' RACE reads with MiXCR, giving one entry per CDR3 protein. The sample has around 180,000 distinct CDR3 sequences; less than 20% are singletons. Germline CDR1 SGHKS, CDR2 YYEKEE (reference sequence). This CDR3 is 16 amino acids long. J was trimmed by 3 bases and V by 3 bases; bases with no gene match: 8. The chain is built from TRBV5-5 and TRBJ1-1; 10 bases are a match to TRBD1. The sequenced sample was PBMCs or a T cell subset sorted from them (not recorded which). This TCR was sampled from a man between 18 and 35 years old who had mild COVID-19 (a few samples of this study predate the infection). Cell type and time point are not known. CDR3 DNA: TGTGCCAGCAGCTGGGTCCCGGGACAGGGGTACACTGAAGCTTTCTTT. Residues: CASSWVPGQGYTEAFF.